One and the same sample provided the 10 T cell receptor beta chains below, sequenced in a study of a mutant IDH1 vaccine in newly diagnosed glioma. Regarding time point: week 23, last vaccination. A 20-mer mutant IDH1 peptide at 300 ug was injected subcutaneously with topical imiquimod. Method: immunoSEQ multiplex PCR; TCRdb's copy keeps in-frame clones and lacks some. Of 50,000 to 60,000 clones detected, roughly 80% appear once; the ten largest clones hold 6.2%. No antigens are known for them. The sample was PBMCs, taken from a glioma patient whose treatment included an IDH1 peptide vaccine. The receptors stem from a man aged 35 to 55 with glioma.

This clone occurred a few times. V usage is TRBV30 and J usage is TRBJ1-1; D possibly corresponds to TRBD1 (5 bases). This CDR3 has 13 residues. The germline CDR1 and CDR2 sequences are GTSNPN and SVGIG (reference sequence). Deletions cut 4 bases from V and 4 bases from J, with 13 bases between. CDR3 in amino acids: CAWKRKGFTEAFF. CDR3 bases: TGTGCCTGGAAACGGAAGGGGTTCACTGAAGCTTTCTTT.

In nucleotides, the CDR3 is TGTGCCAGCTCACCACCGTCCTCACCCCTCCACTTT. Protein product: CASSPPSSPLHF. The rearrangement links TRBV18 to TRBJ1-6; unclear D gene. Per germline, CDR1 KGHSH and CDR2 LQKENI. CDR3 length: 12 residues. The V gene lost 0 bases and the J gene lost 10 bases, with 4 bases spanning the gap.

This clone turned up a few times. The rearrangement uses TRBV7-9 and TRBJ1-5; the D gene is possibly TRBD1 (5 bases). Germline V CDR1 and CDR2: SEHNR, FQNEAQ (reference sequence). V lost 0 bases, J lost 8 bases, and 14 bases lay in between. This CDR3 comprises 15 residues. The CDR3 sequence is CASSLAGHALEPQHF. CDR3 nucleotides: TGTGCCAGCAGCTTAGCGGGGCACGCCCTTGAGCCCCAGCATTTT. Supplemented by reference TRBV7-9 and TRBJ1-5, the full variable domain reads DTGVSQNPRHKITKRGQNVTFRCDPISEHNRLYWYRQTLGQGPEFLTYFQNEAQLEKSRLLSDRFSAERPKGSFSTLEIQRTEQGDSAMYLCASSLAGHALEPQHFGDGTRLSIL.

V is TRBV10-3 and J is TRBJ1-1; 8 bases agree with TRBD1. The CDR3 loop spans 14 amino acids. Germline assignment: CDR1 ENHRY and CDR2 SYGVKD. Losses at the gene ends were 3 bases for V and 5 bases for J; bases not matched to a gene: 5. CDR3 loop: CAISDRGHSTEAFF. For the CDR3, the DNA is TGTGCCATCAGTGACAGGGGGCACAGTACTGAAGCTTTCTTT.

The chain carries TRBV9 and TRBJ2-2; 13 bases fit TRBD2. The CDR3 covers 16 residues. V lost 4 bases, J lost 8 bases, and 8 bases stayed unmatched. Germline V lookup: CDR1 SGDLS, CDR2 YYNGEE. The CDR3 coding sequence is TGTGCCAGCAGCCTGCGGACTAGCGGGGGCGTTGGGGAGCTGTTTTTT. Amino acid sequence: CASSLRTSGGVGELFF.

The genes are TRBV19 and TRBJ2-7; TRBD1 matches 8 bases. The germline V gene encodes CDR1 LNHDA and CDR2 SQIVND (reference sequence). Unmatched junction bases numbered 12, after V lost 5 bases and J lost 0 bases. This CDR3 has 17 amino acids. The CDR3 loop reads CASSLRRGQGSSYEQYF. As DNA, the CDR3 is TGTGCCAGTAGTCTACGCCGCGGACAGGGCAGCTCCTACGAGCAGTACTTC.

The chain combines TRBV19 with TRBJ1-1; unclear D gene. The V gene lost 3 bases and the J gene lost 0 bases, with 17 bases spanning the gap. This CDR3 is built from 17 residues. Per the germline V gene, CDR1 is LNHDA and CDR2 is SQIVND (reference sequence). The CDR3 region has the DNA TGTGCCAGTAGTATTAGGGCAGGAAGGAATTTGAACACTGAAGCTTTCTTT. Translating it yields CASSIRAGRNLNTEAFF.

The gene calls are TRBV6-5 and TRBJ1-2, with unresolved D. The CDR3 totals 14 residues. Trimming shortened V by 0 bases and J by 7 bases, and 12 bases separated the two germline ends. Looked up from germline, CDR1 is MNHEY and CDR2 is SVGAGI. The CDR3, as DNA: TGTGCCAGCAGTTACTCGATCCAAGAGGGTGGCTACACCTTC. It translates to CASSYSIQEGGYTF.

CDR3 DNA: TGTGCCAGCAGCTTAGTATCGTGGCGGAACTACAATGAGCAGTTCTTC. Protein sequence: CASSLVSWRNYNEQFF. This chain connects TRBV11-1 to TRBJ2-1; no reliable D call. V gave up 1 base and J gave up 3 bases, with 13 bases separating them. The CDR3 consists of 16 residues. Looked up from germline, CDR1 is SGHAT and CDR2 is FQDESV (reference sequence).

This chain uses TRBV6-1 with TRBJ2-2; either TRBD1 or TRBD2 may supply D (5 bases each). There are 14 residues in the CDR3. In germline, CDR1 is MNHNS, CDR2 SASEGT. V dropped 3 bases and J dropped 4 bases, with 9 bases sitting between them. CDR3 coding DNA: TGTGCCAGCAGTGAGGGGACCGTCACCGGGGAGCTGTTTTTT. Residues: CASSEGTVTGELFF.